A selection of T cell receptor beta chains follows, all from one sample in a study of OX40 agonist ivuxolimab in advanced cancers. Assay used: immunoSEQ multiplex PCR; TCRdb lists only in-frame clones, some missing. The sample includes 36,000 or so clones, about 81% of them seen just once. The source was CD4+ or CD8+ T cells sorted from blood, collected in a trial of the OX40 agonist ivuxolimab. The source is an adult with an advanced solid tumor such as melanoma, head and neck, liver or kidney cancer. The CDR3 runs from the conserved cysteine through the conserved F or W. D genes are given only for firm matches. The size of a clone is reported for some rows only, either as once, few or many, or as a class for expanded clones.

D | J | V | size | CDR3 | DNA
- | TRBJ2-1 | TRBV29-1 | - | CSVEDQVRNEQFF | TGCAGCGTTGAAGATCAGGTCAGGAATGAGCAGTTCTTC
TRBD1 | TRBJ2-7 | TRBV20-1 | - | CSALTGEREYF | TGCAGTGCTCTCACAGGGGAAAGAGAGTACTTC
TRBD2 | TRBJ2-1 | TRBV10-3 | - | CAISTSGNFNEQFF | TGTGCCATCAGCACTAGCGGGAATTTTAATGAGCAGTTCTTC
TRBD2 | TRBJ2-1 | TRBV4-1 | - | CASSQDGSGRVNEQFF | TGCGCCAGCAGCCAAGATGGAAGCGGGAGGGTTAATGAGCAGTTCTTC
- | TRBJ2-5 | TRBV11-3 | - | CASSLGAEYQETQYF | TGTGCCAGCAGCTTAGGTGCGGAGTACCAAGAGACCCAGTACTTC
- | TRBJ2-7 | TRBV6-1 | - | CASSERTSYEQYF | TGTGCCAGCAGTGAAAGGACCTCCTACGAGCAGTACTTC
- | TRBJ1-1 | TRBV11-3 | few | CASSLGGARAEAFF | TGTGCCAGCAGCTTAGGTGGGGCGCGGGCTGAAGCTTTCTTT
- | TRBJ1-5 | TRBV6-1 | - | CASSGTRDTISNQPQHF | TGTGCCAGCAGTGGGACACGAGATACGATTAGCAATCAGCCCCAGCATTTT
TRBD2 | TRBJ2-7 | TRBV29-1 | - | CSVVGGGGSYEQYF | TGCAGCGTTGTGGGCGGGGGTGGTTCCTACGAGCAGTACTTC
- | TRBJ1-4 | TRBV5-1 | - | CASSNGPAKLFF | TGCGCCAGCAGCAACGGCCCGGCCAAACTGTTTTTT
TRBD1 | TRBJ1-5 | TRBV19 | - | CASSIGTGGAGNQPQHF | TGTGCCAGTAGTATAGGGACAGGGGGCGCGGGCAATCAGCCCCAGCATTTT
- | TRBJ2-7 | TRBV19 | - | CASSKLVGAYEQYF | TGTGCCAGTAGTAAGCTTGTGGGGGCCTACGAGCAGTACTTC
TRBD2 | TRBJ2-3 | TRBV7-2 | once | CASSLAAGGPDTQYF | TGTGCCAGCAGCTTAGCTGCGGGGGGGCCAGATACGCAGTATTTT
- | TRBJ1-5 | TRBV6-6 | - | CASTVGPSNQPQHF | TGTGCCAGCACGGTGGGACCTTCCAATCAGCCCCAGCATTTT
- | TRBJ1-1 | TRBV6-6 | - | CASNIQGRTEAFF | TGTGCCAGCAACATTCAGGGAAGGACTGAAGCTTTCTTT